This T cell receptor (beta chain) comes out of a study of T cell repertoires in cytomegalovirus infection. Turning to the study itself: Well-studied HLA-B-restricted epitopes and recently identified HLA-C-restricted epitopes of CMV were both used in the study. Both CMV infection and a matching HLA type were indicated by public TCR beta signatures.

TCRdb re-derived calls from the reads in MiXCR, one entry per CDR3 protein. Of fewer than 130,000 distinct CDR3 sequences detected, roughly two fifths appear once; the ten largest clones hold around 70%. There are a few counts of this clonotype. The antigen is unknown. Study-level findings and limits: CMV-specific HLA-C-restricted TCR beta clonotypes dominated the ex vivo response. Based on cumulative public TCR beta family frequency, carriers of CMV plus the relevant HLA were identified.

Deletions cut 6 bases from V and 4 bases from J, with 22 bases between. The CDR3 runs 18 residues. Per germline, CDR1 MNHNS and CDR2 SASEGT. The chain links TRBV6-1 to TRBJ2-6, with no clear D. The input for sequencing was CD8+ T cells from cultured PBMCs, taken from culture after CMV antigen stimulation. The receptor comes from a human donor in good health (CMV status not recorded). Some clones in this sample may be carry-over from other donors' samples. This chain's CDR3 is CASSVRDTYALGANVLTF. CDR3 DNA sequence: TGTGCCAGCAGCGTCCGTGACACCTACGCCCTCGGGGCCAACGTCCTGACTTTC.